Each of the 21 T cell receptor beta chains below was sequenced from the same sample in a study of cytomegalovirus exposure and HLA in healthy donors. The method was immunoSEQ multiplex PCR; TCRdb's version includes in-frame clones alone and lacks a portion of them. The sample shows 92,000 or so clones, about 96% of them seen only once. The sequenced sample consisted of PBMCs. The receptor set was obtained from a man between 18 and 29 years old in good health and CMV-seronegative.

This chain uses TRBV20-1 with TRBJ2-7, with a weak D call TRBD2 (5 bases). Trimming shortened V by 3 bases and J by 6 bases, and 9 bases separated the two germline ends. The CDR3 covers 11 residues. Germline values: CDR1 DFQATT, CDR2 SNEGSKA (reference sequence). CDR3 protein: CSARRVFEQYF. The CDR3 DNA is TGCAGTGCTAGGAGGGTCTTCGAGCAGTACTTC.

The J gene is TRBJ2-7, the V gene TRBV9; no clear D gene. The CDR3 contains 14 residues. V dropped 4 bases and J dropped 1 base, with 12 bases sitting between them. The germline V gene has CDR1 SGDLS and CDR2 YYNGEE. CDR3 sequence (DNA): TGTGCCAGCAGCATTGGGCCCAGATCCTACGAGCAGTACTTC. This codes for CASSIGPRSYEQYF.

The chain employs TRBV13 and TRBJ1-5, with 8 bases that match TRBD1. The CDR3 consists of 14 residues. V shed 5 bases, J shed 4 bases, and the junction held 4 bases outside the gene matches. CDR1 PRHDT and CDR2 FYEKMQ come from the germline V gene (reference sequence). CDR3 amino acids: CASSPGTGNQPQHF. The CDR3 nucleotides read TGTGCCAGCAGCCCGGGGACAGGTAATCAGCCCCAGCATTTT.

The CDR3 protein is CAITHQGLVGEQFF. The DNA of the CDR3 is TGTGCCATTACGCACCAGGGACTAGTTGGTGAGCAGTTCTTC. The chain links TRBV6-1 to TRBJ2-1; TRBD2 agrees at 8 bases. CDR1 and CDR2 (germline): MNHNS, SASEGT. The CDR3 has 14 amino acids. V shed 10 bases, J shed 9 bases, and the junction held 14 bases outside the gene matches.

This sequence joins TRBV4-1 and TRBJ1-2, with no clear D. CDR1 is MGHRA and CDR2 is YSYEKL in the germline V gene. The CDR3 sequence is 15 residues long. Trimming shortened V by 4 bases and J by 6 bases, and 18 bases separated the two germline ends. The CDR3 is CASSRLQKQIDGYTF. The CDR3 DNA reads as TGCGCCAGCAGCCGCCTACAGAAACAGATTGATGGCTACACCTTC.

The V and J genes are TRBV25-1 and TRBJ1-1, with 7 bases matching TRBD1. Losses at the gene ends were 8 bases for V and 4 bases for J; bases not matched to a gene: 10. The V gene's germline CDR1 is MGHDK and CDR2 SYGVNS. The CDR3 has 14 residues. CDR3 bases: TGTGCCAGCGGATCGACAGGGTTTGGCACTGAAGCTTTCTTT. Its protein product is CASGSTGFGTEAFF.

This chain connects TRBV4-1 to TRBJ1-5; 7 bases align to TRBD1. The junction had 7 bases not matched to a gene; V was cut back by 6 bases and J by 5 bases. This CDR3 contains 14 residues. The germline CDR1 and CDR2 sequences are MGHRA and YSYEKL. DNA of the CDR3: TGCGCCAGCAGGCAGACAGGGTTTGATCAGCCCCAGCATTTT. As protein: CASRQTGFDQPQHF.

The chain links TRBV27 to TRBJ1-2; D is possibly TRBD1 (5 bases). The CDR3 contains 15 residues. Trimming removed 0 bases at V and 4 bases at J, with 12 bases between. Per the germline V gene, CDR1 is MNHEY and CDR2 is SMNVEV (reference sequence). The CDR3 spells CASSLSRRDFYGYTF. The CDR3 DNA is TGTGCCAGCAGTTTATCGCGACGGGACTTCTATGGCTACACCTTC.

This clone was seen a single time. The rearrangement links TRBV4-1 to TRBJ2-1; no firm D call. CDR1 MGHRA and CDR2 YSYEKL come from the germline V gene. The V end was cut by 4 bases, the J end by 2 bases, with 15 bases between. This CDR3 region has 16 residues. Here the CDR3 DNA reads TGCGCCAGCAGCCCTCGAAGCCTAGAACCCTACAATGAGCAGTTCTTC. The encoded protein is CASSPRSLEPYNEQFF.

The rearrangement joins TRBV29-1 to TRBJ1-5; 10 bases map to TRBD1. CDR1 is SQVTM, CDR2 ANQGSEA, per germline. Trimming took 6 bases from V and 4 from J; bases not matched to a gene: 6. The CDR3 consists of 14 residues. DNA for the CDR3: TGCAGCGTCGTAGACAGGGGGCTTAATCAGCCCCAGCATTTT. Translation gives CSVVDRGLNQPQHF.

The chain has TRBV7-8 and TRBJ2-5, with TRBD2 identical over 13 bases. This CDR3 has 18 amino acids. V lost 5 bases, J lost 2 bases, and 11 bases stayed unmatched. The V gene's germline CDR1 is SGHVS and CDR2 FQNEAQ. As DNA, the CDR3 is TGTGCCAGCAGCAAAGCAGGGACTAGCGGGATAGAACAAGAGACCCAGTACTTC. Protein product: CASSKAGTSGIEQETQYF.

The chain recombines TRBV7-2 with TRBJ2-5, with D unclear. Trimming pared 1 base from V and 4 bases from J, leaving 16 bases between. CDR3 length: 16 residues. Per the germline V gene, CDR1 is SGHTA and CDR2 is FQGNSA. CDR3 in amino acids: CASSLGFYGESETQYF. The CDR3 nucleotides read TGTGCCAGCAGCTTAGGGTTTTACGGAGAATCAGAGACCCAGTACTTC.

The chain's CDR3 is CASRGQWGTEAFF. The CDR3 nucleotides are TGTGCCAGTAGGGGACAGTGGGGCACTGAAGCTTTCTTT. The chain recombines TRBV19 with TRBJ1-1; 7 bases agree with TRBD1. Germline V CDR1 and CDR2: LNHDA, SQIVND (reference sequence). The CDR3 extends over 13 amino acids. The J segment lost 4 bases and the V segment lost 6 bases, leaving 5 bases of the junction unmatched.

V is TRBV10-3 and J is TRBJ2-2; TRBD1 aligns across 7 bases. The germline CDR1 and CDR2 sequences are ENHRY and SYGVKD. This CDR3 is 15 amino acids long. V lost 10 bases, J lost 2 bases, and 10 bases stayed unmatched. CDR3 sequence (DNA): TGTGCCACCACCAGGGAAGGGGGCAACACCGGGGAGCTGTTTTTT. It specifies CATTREGGNTGELFF.

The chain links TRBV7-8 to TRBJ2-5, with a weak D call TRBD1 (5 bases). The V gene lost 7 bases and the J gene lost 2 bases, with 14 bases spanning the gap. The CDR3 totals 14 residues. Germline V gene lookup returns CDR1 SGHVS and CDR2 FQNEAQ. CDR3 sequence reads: CASNSQGRQETQYF. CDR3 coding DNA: TGTGCCAGCAACTCTCAGGGAAGACAAGAGACCCAGTACTTC.

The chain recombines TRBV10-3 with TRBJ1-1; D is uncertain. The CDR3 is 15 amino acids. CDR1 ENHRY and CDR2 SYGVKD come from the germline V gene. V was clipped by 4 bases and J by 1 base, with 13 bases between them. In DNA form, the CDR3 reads TGTGCCATCAGTGGTTTTGAGGTCGGGAACACTGAAGCTTTCTTT. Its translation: CAISGFEVGNTEAFF.

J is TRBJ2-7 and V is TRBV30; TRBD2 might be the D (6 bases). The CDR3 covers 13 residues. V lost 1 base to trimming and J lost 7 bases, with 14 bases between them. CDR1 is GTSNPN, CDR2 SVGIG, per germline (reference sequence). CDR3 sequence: CAWSGRDPGEQYF. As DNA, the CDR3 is TGTGCCTGGAGTGGGCGGGACCCGGGGGAGCAGTACTTC. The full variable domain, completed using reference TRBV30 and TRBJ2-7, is SQTIHQWPATLVQPVGSPLSLECTVEGTSNPNLYWYRQAAGRGLQLLFYSVGIGQISSEVPQNLSASRPQDRQFILSSKKLLLSDSGFYLCAWSGRDPGEQYFGPGTRLTVT.

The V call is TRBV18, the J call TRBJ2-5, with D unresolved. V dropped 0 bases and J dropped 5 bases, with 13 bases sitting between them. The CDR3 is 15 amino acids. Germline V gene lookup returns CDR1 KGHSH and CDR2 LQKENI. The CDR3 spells CASSPPSTPAETQYF. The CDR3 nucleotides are TGTGCCAGCTCACCACCGAGTACTCCTGCCGAGACCCAGTACTTC.

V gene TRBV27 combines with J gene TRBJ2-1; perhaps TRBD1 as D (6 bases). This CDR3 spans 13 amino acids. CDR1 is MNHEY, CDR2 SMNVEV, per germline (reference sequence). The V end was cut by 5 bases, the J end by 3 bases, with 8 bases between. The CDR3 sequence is CASSTQGYNEQFF. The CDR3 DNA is TGTGCCAGCAGTACACAGGGCTACAATGAGCAGTTCTTC.

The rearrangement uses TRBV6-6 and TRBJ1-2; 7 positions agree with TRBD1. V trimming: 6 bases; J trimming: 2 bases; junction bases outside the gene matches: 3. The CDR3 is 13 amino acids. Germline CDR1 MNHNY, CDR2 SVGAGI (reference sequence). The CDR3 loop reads CASSPQGNYGYTF. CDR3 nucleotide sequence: TGTGCCAGCAGCCCACAGGGGAACTATGGCTACACCTTC.

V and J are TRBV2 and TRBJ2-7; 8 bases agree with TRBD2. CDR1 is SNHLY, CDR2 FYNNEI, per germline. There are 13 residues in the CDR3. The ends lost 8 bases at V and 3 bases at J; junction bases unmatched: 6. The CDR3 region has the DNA TGTGCCAGCCTTAAGCGGGAGAACTACGAGCAGTACTTC. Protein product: CASLKRENYEQYF. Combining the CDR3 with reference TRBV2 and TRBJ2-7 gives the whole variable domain EPEVTQTPSHQVTQMGQEVILRCVPISNHLYFYWYRQILGQKVEFLVSFYNNEISEKSEIFDDQFSVERPDGSNFTLKIRSTKLEDSAMYFCASLKRENYEQYFGPGTRLTVT.